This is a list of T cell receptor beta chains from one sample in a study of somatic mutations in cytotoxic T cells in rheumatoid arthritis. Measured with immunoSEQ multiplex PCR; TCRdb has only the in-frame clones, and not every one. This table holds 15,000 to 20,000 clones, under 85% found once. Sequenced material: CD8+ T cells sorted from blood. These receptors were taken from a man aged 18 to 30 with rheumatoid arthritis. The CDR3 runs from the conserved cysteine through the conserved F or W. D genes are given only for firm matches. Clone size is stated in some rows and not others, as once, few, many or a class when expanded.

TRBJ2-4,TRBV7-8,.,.,TGTGCCAGCAGCCATAAAAAAAACAGGATAGGCCCCAAAAACATTCAGTACTTC,CASSHKKNRIGPKNIQYF
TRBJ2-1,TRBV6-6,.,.,TGTGCCAGCAGTTATGACCCTCGTTTCGTGCAGTTCTTC,CASSYDPRFVQFF
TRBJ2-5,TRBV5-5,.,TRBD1,TGTGCCAGCAGCTCCGGGACAGCGTACCAAGAGACCCAGTACTTC,CASSSGTAYQETQYF
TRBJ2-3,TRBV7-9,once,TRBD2,TGTGCCAGCAGCTTATCCGCGGGGGGGCCCTCAGATACGCAGTATTTT,CASSLSAGGPSDTQYF
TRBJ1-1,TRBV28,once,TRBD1,TGTGCCAGCAGTTTAGACAGGGGAGAAGCTTTCTTT,CASSLDRGEAFF
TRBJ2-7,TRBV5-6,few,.,TGTGCCAGCAGCTTAAGGGGCTACGAGCAGTACTTC,CASSLRGYEQYF
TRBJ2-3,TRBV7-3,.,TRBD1,TGTGCCAGCAGCCGGACAGGCGGTACAGATACGCAGTATTTT,CASSRTGGTDTQYF
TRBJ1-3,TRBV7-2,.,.,TGTGCCAGCAGCAGAATGGGGTCTGGAAACACCATATATTTT,CASSRMGSGNTIYF
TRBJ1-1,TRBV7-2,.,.,TGTGCCAGCAACATAGGATATACGAACACTGAAGCTTTCTTT,CASNIGYTNTEAFF
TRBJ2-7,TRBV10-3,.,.,TGTGCCATCAGGGGGCGCGGGGAGGATTCCTACGAGCAGTACTTC,CAIRGRGEDSYEQYF
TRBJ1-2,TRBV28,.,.,TGTGCCAGCAGTCTAGTTTTCGGTCAGGGAAACTATGGCTACACCTTC,CASSLVFGQGNYGYTF
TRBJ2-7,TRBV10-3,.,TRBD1,TGTGCCATCAAGGCGGCGGCAGGGGGCCTCTACGAGCAGTACTTC,CAIKAAAGGLYEQYF
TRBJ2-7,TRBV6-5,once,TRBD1,TGTGCCAGCAGTTCCGGGACAGGGGGCCACGAGCAGTACTTC,CASSSGTGGHEQYF
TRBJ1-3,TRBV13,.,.,TGTGCCAGCAGCTCCCTAATAGCCTCTGGAAACACCATATATTTT,CASSSLIASGNTIYF
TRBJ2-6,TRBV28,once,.,TGTGCCAGCAGTCCCAAGGACATCTCTGGGGCCAACGTCCTGACTTTC,CASSPKDISGANVLTF
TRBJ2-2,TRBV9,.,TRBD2,TGTGCCAGCAGCCCCAGCGGGGGGGCCGGGGAGCTGTTTTTT,CASSPSGGAGELFF
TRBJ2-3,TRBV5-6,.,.,TGTGCCAGCAGCTTGGAATTACGGGGGCGGGCCACAGATACGCAGTATTTT,CASSLELRGRATDTQYF
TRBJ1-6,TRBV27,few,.,TGTGCCAGCAGTTTAATGGCAGGTCCCTACTCACCCCTCCACTTT,CASSLMAGPYSPLHF
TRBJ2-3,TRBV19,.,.,TGTGCCAGTAGCATGGGTATTGGGACTCGCCTAGGCACAGATACGCAGTATTTT,CASSMGIGTRLGTDTQYF
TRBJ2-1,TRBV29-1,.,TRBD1,TGCAGCGTCGCCCGACAGGGCGATGAGCAGTTCTTC,CSVARQGDEQFF
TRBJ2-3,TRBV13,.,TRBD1,TGTGCCAGCAGCTTCCTCGGGACAGGAAGCACAGATACGCAGTATTTT,CASSFLGTGSTDTQYF
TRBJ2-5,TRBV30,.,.,TGTGCCTGGAGTGATATAGCGGACCCCCGACAGACCCAGTACTTC,CAWSDIADPRQTQYF
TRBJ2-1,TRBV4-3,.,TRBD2,TGCGCCAGCAGCCATGGGGGACTAGCTGACTACAATGAGCAGTTCTTC,CASSHGGLADYNEQFF
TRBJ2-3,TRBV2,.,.,TGTGCCAGCAGTGACCCAAGGGTAACAGATACGCAGTATTTT,CASSDPRVTDTQYF
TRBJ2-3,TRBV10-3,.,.,TGTGCCATCATGGGGTGGCGCACAGATACGCAGTATTTT,CAIMGWRTDTQYF
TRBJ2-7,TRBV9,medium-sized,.,TGTGCCAGCAGCGTATCGGCAGGGCCACTTTACGAGCAGTACTTC,CASSVSAGPLYEQYF
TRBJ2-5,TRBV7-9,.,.,TGTGCCAGCAGCGCGCCAGGGGGGGCTGGGGAGACCCAGTACTTC,CASSAPGGAGETQYF
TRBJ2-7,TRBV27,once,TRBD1,TGTGCCAGCAGTTTACCGGGACAGGGGTACGAGCAGTACTTC,CASSLPGQGYEQYF
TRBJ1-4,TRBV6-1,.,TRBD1,TGTGCCAGCGCGGGGGCAGGGGGAAATGAAAAACTGTTTTTT,CASAGAGGNEKLFF
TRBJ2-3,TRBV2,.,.,TGTGCCAGCAGTGACCCCCCCGGAAATTTCGTTAGCACAGATACGCAGTATTTT,CASSDPPGNFVSTDTQYF
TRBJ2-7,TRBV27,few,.,TGTGCCAGCAGTTTATCTGGTGGATTGTCCTACGAGCAGTACTTC,CASSLSGGLSYEQYF
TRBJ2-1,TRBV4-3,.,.,TGCGCCAGCAGCCAGGGGGAATTGAACTACAATGAACAGTTCTTC,CASSQGELNYNEQFF
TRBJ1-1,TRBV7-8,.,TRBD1,TGTGCCAGCAGCTCTTACAGGGGGCGGGACACTGAAGCTTTCTTT,CASSSYRGRDTEAFF
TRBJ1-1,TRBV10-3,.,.,TGTGCCGTCGCACCCGCAGGGGCCAACACTGAAGCTTTCTTT,CAVAPAGANTEAFF
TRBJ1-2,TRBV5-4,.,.,TGTGCCAGCAGCTCTGCATTGCTGGACGGTGGCTACACCTTC,CASSSALLDGGYTF
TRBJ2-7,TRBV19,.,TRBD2,TGTGCCAGTAGTATCGCTAGCGGCGACGAGCAGTACTTC,CASSIASGDEQYF
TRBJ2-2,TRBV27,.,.,TGTGCCAGCAGGGTAGACAGTTCCGACACCGGGGAGCTGTTTTTT,CASRVDSSDTGELFF
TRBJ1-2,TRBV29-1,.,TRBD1,TGCAGCGCCCGGACAGGGTATGGCTACACCTTC,CSARTGYGYTF
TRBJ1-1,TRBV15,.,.,TGTGCCACCAGCAGAGATCGGGGGGGGAGCCCTGAAGCTTTCTTT,CATSRDRGGSPEAFF
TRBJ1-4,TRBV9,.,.,TGTGCCAGCAGCGTAGCTGGGGGCGATGCAAATGAAAAACTGTTTTTT,CASSVAGGDANEKLFF
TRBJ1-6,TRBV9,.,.,TGTGCCAGCAGCGTAGAACAGCTTAATTCACCCCTCCACTTT,CASSVEQLNSPLHF
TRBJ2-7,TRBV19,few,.,TGTGCCAGTAGTATAGGAGCGGGCGCCGGGTACGAGCAGTACTTC,CASSIGAGAGYEQYF
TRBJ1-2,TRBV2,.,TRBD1,TGTGCCAGCCTAGGCCGGACAGGCGGGGGCTACACCTTC,CASLGRTGGGYTF
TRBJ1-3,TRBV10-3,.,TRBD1,TGTGCCATCAAGGGACAGGGGGCGCCGAGCTCTGGAAACACCATATATTTT,CAIKGQGAPSSGNTIYF
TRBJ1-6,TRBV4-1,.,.,TGCGCCAGCAGCGCTCCATTACAGGGTCTCAGAGTAGGTTCACCCCTCCACTTT,CASSAPLQGLRVGSPLHF
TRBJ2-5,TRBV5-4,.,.,TGTGCCAGCAGCTTGCAGGGTAACCAGTACTTC,CASSLQGNQYF
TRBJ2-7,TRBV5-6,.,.,TGTGCCAGCAGCTTCGGAGAATACGAGCAGTACTTC,CASSFGEYEQYF
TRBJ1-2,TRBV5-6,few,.,TGTGCCAGCAGCCCTGGGGGCTATGGCTACACCTTC,CASSPGGYGYTF
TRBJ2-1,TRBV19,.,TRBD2,TGTGCCAGTAGTATAGTGGGGGGGAAGGCGTTCTTC,CASSIVGGKAFF
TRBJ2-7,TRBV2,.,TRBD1,TGTGCCAGCAGGGGACAGGGTCTTTCCTACGAGCAGTACTTC,CASRGQGLSYEQYF
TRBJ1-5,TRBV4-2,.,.,TGTGCCAGCAGCCCGTTGGGGTATCAGCCCCAGCATTTT,CASSPLGYQPQHF